This is a list of T cell receptor delta chains from one sample in a study of gamma-delta T cells after stem cell transplantation. TCRdb ran CATT on the RT-PCR reads. The data hold around 1,800 delta-chain clones, with about 4% observed a single time. The sequenced sample consisted of gamma-delta T cells. All receptors come from a human donor. It is not recorded whose cells these are; they may come from a transplant donor. The CDR3 runs from the conserved cysteine through the conserved F or W. Fields, in order: J gene, CDR3 length, clone size, D gene, V gene, CDR3 DNA, CDR3 protein. D genes are given only for firm matches. Not all rows give a size; the values are once, few, many and, for expanded clones, a class.

TRDJ1	21	few	-	TRAV29/DV5	TGTGCAGCAAGCGCGGGCCCACCTCTTCCCGTATTGGTACTGGGCTCCGATAAACTCATCTTT	CAASAGPPLPVLVLGSDKLIF
TRDJ1	25	-	TRDD3	TRDV1	TGTGCTCTTGGGGAACCCCCCCCTCCAACCGCAGAAGTACTGGGGGCCCCCCCGGCCACCGATAAACTCATCTTT	CALGEPPPPTAEVLGAPPATDKLIF
TRDJ1	25	few	TRDD3	TRDV1	TGTGCTCTTGGGCTGACTTTTCCCGTGGTTTTCTGGGGGATACGCGGTCATGGGTTGGACGATAAACTCATCTTT	CALGLTFPVVFWGIRGHGLDDKLIF
TRDJ1	17	large	TRDD3	TRDV2	TGTGCCTGTGACACCGTCTGGGGGAACGAGTACACCGATAAACTCATCTTT	CACDTVWGNEYTDKLIF
TRDJ1	23	medium-sized	TRDD3	TRDV1	TGTGCTCTTGGGGAACTTCACTATAGGTACTGGGGGGATAATATACCGTACACCGATAAACTCATCTTT	CALGELHYRYWGDNIPYTDKLIF
TRDJ2	27	large	-	TRAV29/DV5	-	CSVLLCSKREVISYVSTRANLTAQLFF
TRDJ1	24	few	-	TRDV3	TGTGCCCCCCGGGATTCCTCCACTTCCTACCGATACTGGGGGTCCCCATTGTACACCGATAAACTCATCTTT	CAPRDSSTSYRYWGSPLYTDKLIF
TRDJ1	21	medium-sized	-	TRDV1	TGTGCTCTTGGGGACCACCTCTCGCCCTTCCTGAGACTACTGGGGCCCGCCAAACTCATCTTT	CALGDHLSPFLRLLGPAKLIF
TRDJ1	19	medium-sized	TRDD3	TRDV3	TGTGCCTCCCGTGGCTTCCTGCTGGGGGATACGCCGTACACCGATAAACTCATCTTT	CASRGFLLGDTPYTDKLIF
TRDJ1	17	medium-sized	-	TRDV1	TGTGCTCTTGGGGACGACCCTAGGGGGCCTGGGTCCGATAAACTCATCTTT	CALGDDPRGPGSDKLIF
TRDJ1	23	few	TRDD3	TRDV1	TGTGCTCTTGGGGAACCACCCCACTCCTACATAAACTGGGGGATACCTGACACCGATAAACTCATCTTT	CALGEPPHSYINWGIPDTDKLIF
TRDJ1	19	medium-sized	-	TRDV1	TGTGCTCTTGGGACCGAGGTACGGTCTGGAAAAAAATACACCGATAAACTCATCTTT	CALGTEVRSGKKYTDKLIF
TRDJ1	16	few	TRDD3	TRAV29/DV5	TGTGCAGCAAGTCAACTGGGGGATTACGACACCGATAAACTCATCTTT	CAASQLGDYDTDKLIF
TRDJ1	23	-	-	TRDV1	TGTGCTCTTGGGGACCCCGGCCCCTTCCTACCGTGGGGGATACCCGAGTACACCGATAAACTCATCTTT	CALGDPGPFLPWGIPEYTDKLIF
TRDJ1	22	medium-sized	TRDD3	TRDV1	TGTGCTCTTGGGGGCTACATCCTACGAAGCCTCGTACTGGGGGATCACACCGATAAACTCATCTTT	CALGGYILRSLVLGDHTDKLIF
TRDJ1	23	-	TRDD3	TRDV1	TGTGCTCTTGGGGAACTACTGGACCTCTACCGGATGTACTGGGGATTGGCCACCGATAAACTCATCTTT	CALGELLDLYRMYWGLATDKLIF
TRDJ1	21	medium-sized	TRDD3	TRDV3	TGTGCCTGTAAGAATTCCTATAAACTGGGGGATCTAGGGTGTACAACCGATAAACTCATCTTT	CACKNSYKLGDLGCTTDKLIF
TRDJ2	15	large	-	TRDV1	TGTGCTCTTGGGGATGACTCTTCCCTCAACGCACAACTCTTCTTT	CALGDDSSLNAQLFF
TRDJ1	23	large	TRDD3	TRDV1	TGTGCTCTTGGGGCTAAAACCCATCCTTCCTACTTCTGGGGGATACTTTCTACCGATAAACTCATCTTT	CALGAKTHPSYFWGILSTDKLIF
TRDJ1	14	-	-	TRDV2	TGTGCCTGTGACCAGGGGGAGCTTAACGATAAACTCATCTTT	CACDQGELNDKLIF
TRDJ1	24	large	TRDD2	TRDV1	TGTGCTCTTGGGGAACTCAGATCGGCCTTCCTACTACGCCGGGGGAACCCGTACACCGATAAACTCATCTTT	CALGELRSAFLLRRGNPYTDKLIF
TRDJ1	18	-	TRDD3	TRDV1	TGTGCTCTTGTAGTACCCAAGGGCCCTGGGGGATCCACCGATAAACTCATCTTT	CALVVPKGPGGSTDKLIF
TRDJ1	24	-	TRDD3	TRDV1	TGTGCTCTTGGGGAACTACTGGACCTCTACCGGATGTACTGGGGGATTAACAAAGCCGATAAACTCATCTTT	CALGELLDLYRMYWGINKADKLIF
TRDJ1	20	few	TRDD3	TRDV1	TGTGCTCTTGGGGATCTTCCACCGTACTGGGGGATACGGTCTACCGATAAACTCATCTTT	CALGDLPPYWGIRSTDKLIF
TRDJ1	15	large	-	TRDV2	TGTGCCTGTGACACCGTCTCCCTCCACACCGATAAACTCATCTTT	CACDTVSLHTDKLIF
TRDJ1	22	few	-	TRDV1	TGTGCTCTTGGGGAACCTTCTAACCCGTTCCTTTACCGGGGATTGGCCACCGATAAACTCACCTTT	CALGEPSNPFLYRGLATDKLTF
TRDJ1	18	medium-sized	TRDD3	TRDV1	TGTGCTCTTGGGGGAACCTACAGTACTGGGGGATACACCGATAAACTCATCTTT	CALGGTYSTGGYTDKLIF
TRDJ1	12	-	-	TRDV1	TGTGCTCTTGGGTCCTGGGGCCGGGGACTCATCTTT	CALGSWGRGLIF
TRDJ1	19	large	-	TRDV2	TGTGCCTGTGACACGGTAACGAATGGTGTGGAGACGTACACCGATAAACTCATCTTT	CACDTVTNGVETYTDKLIF
TRDJ3	22	medium-sized	TRDD3	TRDV2	TGTGCCTGTGACACCGTGCTTCTGGGGGAAAGCTTGAGCTCCTGGGACACCCGACAGATGTTTTTC	CACDTVLLGESLSSWDTRQMFF
TRDJ1	26	-	TRDD3	TRDV1	TGTGCTCTTGGGGAACCCGAGTGGTCCCTTCCGCTAGCTTTACTGGGGGATACGCCCCGCCTCGATAGGCTCATCTTT	CALGEPEWSLPLALLGDTPRLDRLIF
TRDJ1	19	large	TRDD3	TRDV1	TGTGCTCTTGGGGACCTGCACCTCCTAGTACTGGGGGACGGGGGCGGACTCATCTTT	CALGDLHLLVLGDGGGLIF
TRDJ1	23	medium-sized	-	TRDV1	TGTGCTCTTGGGGAACCTCCTCTCCCATCTCCTTGGTACAAATTCCAACTCACCGATAAACTCATCTTT	CALGEPPLPSPWYKFQLTDKLIF
TRDJ1	24	-	TRDD3	TRDV1	TGTGCTCTTGGGGAACTACTGGACCTCTACCGGATGTACTGGGGGATATGCACCCCATCGGGACTCATCTTT	CALGELLDLYRMYWGICTPSGLIF
TRDJ1	21	-	TRDD3	TRDV1	TGTGCTCTTGGGGAACCGCCCAACCCGTACTGGGGGATGAAGTACACCGATAAACTCATCTTT	CALGEPPNPYWGMKYTDKLIF
TRDJ1	18	-	TRDD3	TRDV1	TGTGCCCTTGGGGGAGCCTACAGTACTGGGGGATACACCGATAAACTCATCTTT	CALGGAYSTGGYTDKLIF
TRDJ1	15	medium-sized	TRDD3	TRDV3	TGTGCTTACTGGGGGTCACCCAGAAACACCGATAAACTCATCTTC	CAYWGSPRNTDKLIF
TRDJ1	25	large	TRDD2	TRDV1	TGTGCTCTTGGGGAACCGCGACGAACAAGGCCTTCCTACACGCCTTCCAGGGGAGACACCGATAAACTCATCTTT	CALGEPRRTRPSYTPSRGDTDKLIF
TRDJ3	19	-	TRDD3	TRDV2	TGCGCCTGTGACACCGGTGGACTGGGGGATTCCTGGGACACCCGACAGATGTTTTTC	CACDTGGLGDSWDTRQMFF
TRDJ1	26	-	TRDD3	TRDV3	TGTGCCCCCCGGGATTCCTCCACTTCCTACCGATACTGGGGGATATGGAAAGGTCGGGACACCGATAAACTCATCTTT	CAPRDSSTSYRYWGIWKGRDTDKLIF
TRDJ1	18	few	TRDD3	TRDV1	TGTGCTCTTGGGGAAAGAATGGGCTGGGGGTGGAGGACCGATAAACTCATCTTT	CALGERMGWGWRTDKLIF
TRDJ2	23	few	TRDD3	TRDV1	TGTGCTCTTGGGATCCCGGGTTCCCACTACGTGCACTGGGGGCCCAATTTTACAGCACAACTCTTCTTT	CALGIPGSHYVHWGPNFTAQLFF
TRDJ1	15	-	TRDD3	TRDV2	TGTGCCTGTGACACCTTGGGGGATCACACCGATAAACTCATCTTT	CACDTLGDHTDKLIF
TRDJ1	16	-	TRDD3	TRDV2	TGTGCCTGTGAAGTACTGGGGATCCCCCAGGGCGATAAACTCATCTTT	CACEVLGIPQGDKLIF
TRDJ1	20	medium-sized	TRDD3	TRDV1	TGTGCTCTTGGGGATCGGTCCTGGGGGATACTGAGGGGCAACACCGATAAACTCATCTTT	CALGDRSWGILRGNTDKLIF
TRDJ1	22	medium-sized	TRDD2	TRAV38-2/DV8	TGTGCTTATAGGAGTATTTTCCTACCCCTTACTGGATTATACTGGTACACCGATAAACTCATCTTT	CAYRSIFLPLTGLYWYTDKLIF
TRDJ1	26	large	TRDD3	TRDV1	TGTGCTCTTGGGGAACTACCTTGGCTAAGGACCTCGTACTGGGGGATACGAACCCTCTTCACCGATAAACTCATCTTT	CALGELPWLRTSYWGIRTLFTDKLIF
TRDJ1	27	medium-sized	-	TRDV1	TGTGCTCTTGGGGTCCACCCCCCTTATTCTTCCTACGAGGTGGGGGATAAACAGGGCAATAACACCGATAAACTCATCTTT	CALGVHPPYSSYEVGDKQGNNTDKLIF
TRDJ1	23	medium-sized	-	TRDV1	TGTGCTCTTGGGGACCTGGCCTTCCTGCACCTCTGGGGGCCCCCCCCGTACACCGATAAACTCATCTTT	CALGDLAFLHLWGPPPYTDKLIF
TRDJ1	27	once	TRDD3	TRDV1	TGTGCTCTTGGGGAAGCCGATCTTCCTTCTCCCCCTACTGGGGATACGCCTTCCAGGGGAGACACCGATAAACTCATCTTT	CALGEADLPSPPTGDTPSRGDTDKLIF
TRDJ1	17	few	TRDD3	TRAV29/DV5	TGTGCAGCAAGCGTCGCGTGGGGGATACGGTCTACCGATAAACTCATCTTT	CAASVAWGIRSTDKLIF
TRDJ1	15	medium-sized	TRDD3	TRDV1	TGTGCTCCTGGGGAACTTTGGGGGGGGATCGATAAACTCATCTTT	CAPGELWGGIDKLIF
TRDJ1	25	-	TRDD3	TRDV1	TGTGCTCTTGGGGACCCCGGCCCCTTCCTCTACTGGGGGATATGGAAAGGTCGGGACACCGATAAACTCATCTTT	CALGDPGPFLYWGIWKGRDTDKLIF
TRDJ1	20	few	TRDD3	TRDV1	TGTGCTCTTGGGGAACTAGTACCCTACTGGGGGATACCGAATACCGATAAACTCATCTTT	CALGELVPYWGIPNTDKLIF
TRDJ1	21	large	TRDD3	TRDV1	TGTGCTCTTGGGTCCGCTCTACTCTTTGGGCGTACTGGGGGATCCACCGATAAACTCATCTTT	CALGSALLFGRTGGSTDKLIF